The entry below describes one T cell receptor beta chain. What this receptor recognizes is not known. The record has no base qualities; no much larger clone is one base away. Clipping removes 4 bases from V and 0 bases from J, with 8 as the unmatched junction base count. CDR3 length: 17 amino acids, cysteine to phenylalanine. Only CDR3 DNA remains: 51 bases, in frame from the first base. CDR1 and CDR2, looked up from the germline V gene (reference sequence), are SEHNR and FQNEAQ. The sample belongs to a study of T cell repertoires in cytomegalovirus infection (dated by TCRdb to about 2019). Study-wide context: Peptide stimulations targeted recently identified HLA-C-restricted CMV epitopes, whose presentation resists viral immunomodulation, together with well-studied HLA-B-restricted epitopes. Because public TCR beta signatures pointed to carriage of CMV infection together with the matching HLA type, the HLA type of each donor mattered for the analysis. Beyond this particular receptor, the publication reports: The ex vivo response was dominated by HLA-C-restricted CMV-specific TCR beta clonotypes, and the single most frequent clonotype in two of eight donors was supplied by these HLA-C-restricted clonotypes. Cumulative frequency of public TCR beta family members discriminated carriers of CMV infection plus the relevant HLA type in this cohort and an independent 352-donor cohort.

The sample was run on an Illumina HiSeq 1500. TCRdb itself trimmed the public reads at Q25 with fastp, ran MiXCR and retained productive beta chains. Rows merge per CDR3 protein into single entries with the most common DNA and genes. This sample comprises fewer than 850,000 distinct CDR3 sequences, about 29% of them detected only once. Clones ranked in the top ten supply around 13% of the sample. The sample's treatment or condition label, in plain terms: in vitro stimulation with specific CMV peptide epitopes to enrich CMV-specific T cells. Recombination linked TRBV7-9 to TRBJ2-1; 8 of the junction bases match TRBD2. The specimen was cultured CD8+ T cells from PBMCs, collected from culture after CMV antigen stimulation. The sequence was obtained from a human donor in good health (CMV status not recorded). Some clones in this sample may be carry-over from other donors' samples. DNA sequence: TGTGCCAGCAGCTCCCCCGGGGGGGCGGCCTCCTACAATGAGCAGTTCTTC. It encodes CASSSPGGAASYNEQFF.